This TCR beta chain is from a study of spatial heterogeneity in lung cancer. Across the study: Detected beta-chain sequences consistently exceeded alpha-chain sequences. Notes on the study in general: The study found ubiquitous expanded tumor TCRs in blood more at resection than follow-up.

Time point denoted: sample taken at primary tumor resection. Researchers sequenced whole RNA taken from tumor, nontumor lung or frozen PBMC without sorting. The donor group consisted of over 55 patients who had untreated, early-stage non-small cell lung cancer. TCRdb re-called the 5' RACE reads through MiXCR, storing one row per CDR3 protein. The data hold under 100,000 distinct CDR3 sequences, with approximately 8.2% observed a single time. The CDR3 totals 12 residues. V was pared by 5 bases and J by 11 bases, with 14 bases between. The germline CDR1 and CDR2 sequences are SGHAT and FQDESV (reference sequence). About this clonotype: What it binds is not known. A read error is likely, as this CDR3 ends without the conserved phenylalanine or tryptophan.

The rearrangement uses TRBV11-1 and TRBJ2-3, with D perhaps TRBD2 (6 bases). Specimen: PBMCs, collected at surgery. This sequence was found in a male donor with early-stage non-small cell lung cancer. The DNA of the CDR3 is TGTGCCAGCAGCCCGGGGGACTTGCTGCAGTATTCT. This gives the protein CASSPGDLLQYS.